The rows below give T cell receptor beta chains drawn from one sample of a study of early stage breast cancer tumors. Assay used: immunoSEQ multiplex PCR; TCRdb lists only in-frame clones, some missing. In the table there are about 72,000 clones, around 80% of which are singletons. Sequenced sample: blood. These receptors all stem from a person aged 55-75 years with breast cancer. CDR3s include the opening cysteine and the closing phenylalanine or tryptophan. D genes are given only for firm matches. Some rows have no size entry. The others give once, few or many, or a class for an expanded clone.

TRBD1,TRBV29-1,TRBJ2-7,NA,CSVEGQGLDEQYF,TGCAGCGTTGAAGGACAGGGATTAGACGAGCAGTACTTC
TRBD1,TRBV28,TRBJ1-2,NA,CASSSGSGQGGGYTF,TGTGCCAGCAGTTCCGGATCCGGGCAGGGGGGTGGCTACACCTTC
NA,TRBV6-1,TRBJ1-1,NA,CASSETRTGNTEAFF,TGTGCCAGCAGTGAAACGAGGACGGGGAACACTGAAGCTTTCTTT
TRBD1,TRBV11-2,TRBJ1-1,few,CASSRGGFEAFF,TGTGCCAGCAGCCGAGGGGGCTTTGAAGCTTTCTTT
TRBD1,TRBV6-1,TRBJ1-2,NA,CASSDVLGQGDGYTF,TGTGCCAGCAGTGATGTGTTAGGACAGGGCGACGGCTACACCTTC
NA,TRBV10-3,TRBJ2-2,few,CAISDLASNTGELFF,TGTGCCATCAGTGACCTAGCGTCTAACACCGGGGAGCTGTTTTTT
TRBD2,TRBV6-5,TRBJ2-3,NA,CASSYSGGGTDTQYF,TGTGCCAGCAGTTACTCGGGGGGGGGCACAGATACGCAGTATTTT
NA,TRBV11-1,TRBJ2-7,NA,CASSQTGLPYEQYF,TGTGCCAGCAGCCAGACGGGACTCCCCTACGAGCAGTACTTC
TRBD1,TRBV4-2,TRBJ1-1,NA,CASTPGGPGPEAFF,TGTGCCAGCACACCAGGGGGCCCGGGGCCTGAAGCTTTCTTT
NA,TRBV14,TRBJ1-4,few,CASSSTVATNEKLFF,TGTGCCAGCAGCTCAACGGTTGCAACTAATGAAAAACTGTTTTTT
NA,TRBV27,TRBJ2-7,NA,CASSPRPFLTSYEQYF,TGTGCCAGCAGTCCAAGACCGTTCCTAACCTCTTACGAGCAGTACTTC
NA,TRBV6-5,TRBJ1-2,NA,CASSSEGGGSYGYTF,TGTGCCAGCAGTTCCGAAGGGGGGGGGAGCTATGGCTACACCTTC
NA,TRBV29-1,TRBJ2-5,NA,CSVAQGLTPGAQYF,TGCAGCGTTGCCCAGGGCCTAACCCCGGGGGCCCAGTACTTC
TRBD2,TRBV2,TRBJ2-3,NA,CASSGTSGGGPSTDTQYF,TGTGCCAGCTCCGGGACTAGCGGGGGGGGCCCTAGCACAGATACGCAGTATTTT
TRBD2,TRBV18,TRBJ2-7,NA,CASSPPGLAGIYEQYF,TGTGCCAGCTCACCACCGGGCCTAGCGGGGATATACGAGCAGTACTTC
NA,TRBV2,TRBJ1-1,NA,CASSLGGNTEAFF,TGTGCCAGCAGTCTCGGCGGGAACACTGAAGCTTTCTTT
TRBD1,TRBV5-3,TRBJ2-7,NA,CARSLGWDRAHEQYF,TGTGCCAGAAGCTTGGGCTGGGACAGGGCACACGAGCAGTACTTC
NA,TRBV7-2,TRBJ1-6,few,CASSLGGANSPLHF,TGTGCCAGCAGCTTAGGGGGGGCGAATTCACCCCTCCACTTT
NA,TRBV7-2,TRBJ2-7,NA,CASSVTGPLSYEQYF,TGTGCCAGCAGCGTAACAGGGCCCCTCTCCTACGAGCAGTACTTC
NA,TRBV14,TRBJ1-1,NA,CASSPRVGHTEAFF,TGTGCCAGCAGCCCACGGGTGGGGCACACTGAAGCTTTCTTT
NA,TRBV14,TRBJ1-4,NA,CASSQRLTNEKLFF,TGTGCCAGCAGCCAAAGGTTAACAAATGAAAAACTGTTTTTT
NA,TRBV11-3,TRBJ1-1,NA,CASSLGGHTEAFF,TGTGCCAGCAGCTTAGGGGGCCACACTGAAGCTTTCTTT
NA,TRBV7-6,TRBJ1-1,NA,CASSRRDTEAFF,TGTGCCAGCAGCCGCAGGGACACTGAAGCTTTCTTT
NA,TRBV29-1,TRBJ2-5,NA,CSVGSDQETQYF,TGCAGCGTTGGTAGCGACCAAGAGACCCAGTACTTC
TRBD1,TRBV19,TRBJ1-1,NA,CATRRGGNRGQGEAFF,TGTGCCACTCGAAGGGGAGGGAACAGGGGGCAGGGTGAAGCTTTCTTT
TRBD1,TRBV5-4,TRBJ2-7,once,CASSLGTGVEIYEQYF,TGTGCCAGCAGCTTGGGGACAGGGGTTGAGATTTACGAGCAGTACTTC
TRBD1,TRBV5-1,TRBJ2-3,NA,CASWTGRYREGSTQYF,TGCGCCAGCTGGACAGGGCGCTACCGCGAGGGGAGTACGCAGTATTTT
NA,TRBV28,TRBJ1-6,NA,CASRHHGGPSPLHF,TGTGCCAGCAGACACCACGGGGGGCCCAGTCCCCTCCACTTT
NA,TRBV6-6,TRBJ1-6,NA,CASTDGQGIYNSPLHF,TGTGCCAGCACCGACGGGCAAGGGATATATAATTCACCCCTCCACTTT
NA,TRBV9,TRBJ1-1,few,CASSVLGNTEAFF,TGTGCCAGCAGCGTACTCGGAAACACTGAAGCTTTCTTT
TRBD1,TRBV4-2,TRBJ2-2,once,CASSQGGQPNTGELFF,TGTGCCAGCAGCCAAGGGGGACAGCCCAACACCGGGGAGCTGTTTTTT
NA,TRBV2,TRBJ2-3,NA,CAGGALAIGGTQYF,TGTGCCGGGGGGGCTTTGGCCATCGGGGGTACGCAGTATTTT
TRBD2,TRBV7-2,TRBJ2-1,NA,CASRRTSGSSNEQFF,TGTGCCAGCAGGAGGACTAGCGGGAGTTCCAATGAGCAGTTCTTC
NA,TRBV6-1,TRBJ1-5,few,CASSASSKGGYNQPQHF,TGTGCCAGCAGTGCGTCATCTAAAGGAGGGTACAATCAGCCCCAGCATTTT
NA,TRBV15,TRBJ2-3,NA,CATSGGFRGFGADTQYF,TGTGCCACCAGCGGGGGGTTCAGGGGATTCGGGGCAGATACGCAGTATTTT
NA,TRBV5-1,TRBJ1-4,few,CASSFGPGPNEKLFF,TGCGCCAGCAGCTTTGGTCCAGGGCCTAATGAAAAACTGTTTTTT
NA,TRBV5-1,TRBJ1-1,medium-sized,CASSLDSGPDTEAFF,TGCGCCAGCAGCCTAGACAGCGGTCCGGACACTGAAGCTTTCTTT
NA,TRBV18,TRBJ1-6,NA,CASSLGRSNSPLHF,TGTGCCAGCTCACTCGGCCGATCTAATTCACCCCTCCACTTT
NA,TRBV2,TRBJ2-7,NA,CASSEWYEQYF,TGTGCCAGCAGTGAATGGTACGAGCAGTACTTC
TRBD1,TRBV27,TRBJ1-5,NA,CASSRQGAQSNQPQHF,TGTGCCAGCAGCCGACAGGGGGCGCAGAGCAATCAGCCCCAGCATTTT
NA,TRBV27,TRBJ1-2,NA,CASKQGGHGYTF,TGTGCCAGCAAACAGGGAGGTCACGGCTACACCTTC